This T cell receptor (beta chain) was profiled in a study of blood T cells in healthy people across ages. Study-level points and caveats: Roughly linear declines in TCR beta diversity per million T cells occurred with age.

Notes on this clonotype: What it binds is unknown.

Trimming cost V 2 bases and J 2 bases, with 13 bases left between them. Germline V gene lookup returns CDR1 DFQATT and CDR2 SNEGSKA (reference sequence). The CDR3 loop spans 14 amino acids. The second PCR ran roughly 7 to 12 cycles with a sample-barcoded 5' primer and J-beta primers. With 12 random nucleotides, a template-switch adaptor tagged each individual cDNA molecule. TCRdb called the 5' RACE reads again in MiXCR, with one record for every CDR3 protein. In the table there are hundreds of thousands of distinct CDR3 sequences, about 55% of which are singletons. The sequence was obtained from a man aged 60 to 75 in good health. The rearrangement links TRBV20-1 to TRBJ2-7; possible D gene TRBD1, 5 bases. The sample consisted of blood. The CDR3 protein is CSARPPDRPYEQYF. The DNA of the CDR3 is TGCAGTGCTAGACCACCCGACAGACCCTACGAGCAGTACTTC.